The rows below give T cell receptor beta chains drawn from one sample of a study of blood T cell repertoires in COVID-19. Libraries were prepared by immunoSEQ multiplex PCR; TCRdb keeps only in-frame clonotypes and omits some of them. The top ten hold 10% of the sample, which has about 210,000 clones, over 80% seen once. The specimen sequenced was PBMCs or T cells enriched from blood (not recorded which). The source of these receptors is a man aged 18-30 years with acute COVID-19. The CDR3 runs from the conserved cysteine through the conserved F or W. Each record gives: V gene, clone size, J gene, D gene, CDR3 DNA, CDR3 protein. D genes are given only for firm matches. For some rows the clone size is stated as once, few or many, or as a class when expanded; others skip it.

TRBV6-2/TRBV6-3	-	TRBJ1-1	-	TGTGCCAGCAGTTCCTCACTCCGGGTGGCGACTGAAGCTTTCTTT	CASSSSLRVATEAFF
TRBV7-6	-	TRBJ1-1	-	TGTGCCAGCAGCTTAAACAGAGACACTGAAGCTTTCTTT	CASSLNRDTEAFF
TRBV9	-	TRBJ2-1	TRBD2	TGTGCCAGCAGCGTAGTTAGGGTAGCGGGAGAGGATGAGCAGTTCTTC	CASSVVRVAGEDEQFF
TRBV19	-	TRBJ2-3	-	TGTGCCAGTAGTCAGGGCTCCAGGGCGGATACGCAGTATTTT	CASSQGSRADTQYF
TRBV5-4	-	TRBJ2-3	-	TGTGCCAGCAGCCCAACTAGCACAGATACGCAGTATTTT	CASSPTSTDTQYF
TRBV11-3	-	TRBJ2-1	TRBD1	TGTGCCAGCAGCTTAGGTTACTCTCGGACAGGGCGAAATTACAATGAGCAGTTCTTC	CASSLGYSRTGRNYNEQFF
TRBV28	-	TRBJ2-7	TRBD2	TGTGCCAGCAGTTTATCCATAGCGGGAGGATTTGAGTCGGGGTACTTC	CASSLSIAGGFESGYF
TRBV7-8	-	TRBJ1-2	-	TGTGCCACCGCTTGGAGACAGAACTATGGCTACACCTTC	CATAWRQNYGYTF
TRBV5-1	few	TRBJ1-2	-	TGCGCCAGCAGCTTGGACGGGGAAGGCTACACCTTC	CASSLDGEGYTF
TRBV5-4	once	TRBJ1-6	-	TGTGCCAGCAGCCAGACAGGTTCTGGAAATTCACCCCTCCACTTT	CASSQTGSGNSPLHF
TRBV5-4	once	TRBJ1-2	-	TGTGCCAGCAGCTTGGAGGGGCCTGGCTACACCTTC	CASSLEGPGYTF
TRBV28	-	TRBJ1-4	-	TGTGCCAGCAGTTCCCCCCTAGGAGGAGGGGAAAAACTGTTTTTT	CASSSPLGGGEKLFF
TRBV11-2	-	TRBJ2-7	-	TGTGCCAGCAGCCCGACAACCTACGAGCAGTACTTC	CASSPTTYEQYF
TRBV28	-	TRBJ2-7	TRBD2	TGTGCCAGCAGCCCGGGGGGGTCCACGTACGAGCAGTACTTC	CASSPGGSTYEQYF
TRBV19	few	TRBJ2-5	-	TGTGCCAGTAGGGGAACCCGGGGAGAGACCCAGTACTTC	CASRGTRGETQYF
TRBV28	-	TRBJ2-3	TRBD2	TGTGCCAGCAGTTCCCCCCTAGCGGGAGTAAGAGATACGCAGTATTTT	CASSSPLAGVRDTQYF
TRBV2	-	TRBJ2-2	-	TGTGCCAGCAGTGCCTTCACCGGGGAGCTGTTTTTT	CASSAFTGELFF
TRBV28	-	TRBJ1-5	-	TGTGCCAGCACCTTTAATTTTGTAACAGGGAAGTACTGGCCCCAGCATTTT	CASTFNFVTGKYWPQHF
TRBV2	-	TRBJ1-1	TRBD1	TGTGCCAGCAGTGACGCCGGGACAGGGGGCACTGAAGCTTTCTTT	CASSDAGTGGTEAFF
TRBV28	-	TRBJ1-1	-	TGTGCCAGCAGCTCCCCTGGGGCAGGGGAAACTGAAGCTTTCTTT	CASSSPGAGETEAFF
TRBV30	-	TRBJ2-2	-	TGTGCCTGGAGTGCCCGATCCACTAGTCTCGCCGGGGAGCTGTTTTTT	CAWSARSTSLAGELFF
TRBV7-9	once	TRBJ1-5	-	TGTGCCAGCAGCTTAGCAGACAGGCTTGATCAGCCCCAGCATTTT	CASSLADRLDQPQHF
TRBV5-6	-	TRBJ2-2	-	TGTGCCAGCAGCTTGCAATCTCTAGCGAGCACCGGGGAGCTGTTTTTT	CASSLQSLASTGELFF
TRBV2	-	TRBJ2-1	TRBD2	TGTGCCAGCAGTTCTCCGGGACTAGCGGGTTCTGATGAGCAGTTCTTC	CASSSPGLAGSDEQFF
TRBV2	-	TRBJ2-7	TRBD2	TGTGCCAGCAGTGGGACTAGCGGGCCGACCCGGGAGCAGTACTTC	CASSGTSGPTREQYF
TRBV4-1	-	TRBJ2-5	-	TGCGCCAGCAGCCAACTAGAATATGAGACCCAGTACTTC	CASSQLEYETQYF
TRBV6-1	-	TRBJ2-2	TRBD2	TGTGCCAGCAGTGAAGCACTAGCGGGCCCCGGGGAGCTGTTTTTT	CASSEALAGPGELFF
TRBV7-9	-	TRBJ1-2	TRBD1	TGTGCCAGCAGCTCAGGGGGAGCAGGCGGCTACACCTTC	CASSSGGAGGYTF
TRBV6-5	-	TRBJ2-1	TRBD2	TGTGCCAGCAGGAGCGGGAGCAATGAGCAGTTCTTC	CASRSGSNEQFF
TRBV25-1	once	TRBJ1-1	TRBD1	TGTGCCAGCAGTGCTCAACCGGGACAGTCGACCCCGAACACTGAAGCTTTCTTT	CASSAQPGQSTPNTEAFF
TRBV5-4	-	TRBJ2-7	-	TGTGCCAGCAGTTGGGACACCTCCTCCTACGAGCAGTACTTC	CASSWDTSSYEQYF
TRBV19	-	TRBJ1-1	TRBD1	TGTGCCAGCCTTCGGACAGGGAGCTTGAACACTGAAGCTTTCTTT	CASLRTGSLNTEAFF
TRBV30	once	TRBJ2-7	TRBD2	TGTGCCTGGAGTCTAGGAAGCGGGGCTGGTAGGTACTTC	CAWSLGSGAGRYF
TRBV29-1	-	TRBJ2-7	-	TGCAGCGCTACCATCGGTATCTACGAGCAGTACTTC	CSATIGIYEQYF
TRBV18	-	TRBJ2-1	TRBD2	TGTGCCAGCTCATCTGGGACTAGCGGGAGACACAATGAGCAGTTCTTC	CASSSGTSGRHNEQFF
TRBV28	-	TRBJ2-1	TRBD2	TGTGCCAGCAGTTGGGCGGGACTAGCGATGGGAAATGAGCAGTTCTTC	CASSWAGLAMGNEQFF
TRBV12-5	-	TRBJ2-5	-	TGTGCTAGTGGTTTGGTACGTGGCAGTAAAGAGACCCAGTACTTC	CASGLVRGSKETQYF
TRBV19	-	TRBJ1-5	TRBD1	TGTGCCAGTAGTCAATACCAGACAGGGGGCGGTCAGCCCCAGCATTTT	CASSQYQTGGGQPQHF
TRBV27	once	TRBJ1-1	-	TGTGCCAGCAGTCTGGGACACCCGAACACTGAAGCTTTCTTT	CASSLGHPNTEAFF
TRBV11-3	-	TRBJ1-1	TRBD1	TGTGCCAGCAGTTTGTCGACAGGGTGGAACACTGAAGCTTTCTTT	CASSLSTGWNTEAFF
TRBV29-1	-	TRBJ1-2	-	TGCAGCGTCCACGACAGTGGAACTAACTATGGCTACACCTTC	CSVHDSGTNYGYTF
TRBV24-1	-	TRBJ2-1	-	TGTGCCACCAGTCAGGGCCTCTACAATGAGCAGTTCTTC	CATSQGLYNEQFF
TRBV7-2	-	TRBJ2-7	TRBD1	TGTGCCAGCAGCCCTTGGACAGGGGTGGGCGAGCAGTACTTC	CASSPWTGVGEQYF
TRBV7-2	-	TRBJ1-6	-	TGTGCCAGCAGCTTAGCAGCCGGGGATTCACCCCTCCACTTT	CASSLAAGDSPLHF
TRBV28	few	TRBJ2-7	-	TGTGCCAGCAGTTTGGAGTACGAGCAGTACTTC	CASSLEYEQYF
TRBV4-1	-	TRBJ1-2	-	TGCGCCAGCAGCCCTAAGGAAGGGGGGGGGTCCCACTATGGCTACACCTTC	CASSPKEGGGSHYGYTF
TRBV7-2	-	TRBJ2-7	TRBD2	TGTGCCAGCAGCTTAACTAGCGGTAGCTCCTACGAGCAGTACTTC	CASSLTSGSSYEQYF
TRBV5-1	-	TRBJ2-1	-	TGCGCCAGCAGCACCCGTCCGAGTAATGAGCAGTTCTTC	CASSTRPSNEQFF
TRBV10-1	-	TRBJ2-7	-	TGCGCCAGCAGTCGTGGGACGGCGGGGGAGCAGTACTTC	CASSRGTAGEQYF
TRBV6-2/TRBV6-3	-	TRBJ2-7	-	TGTGCCAGCAGTTACCCCCTTAGCGGTTCTCCCTACGAGCAGTACTTC	CASSYPLSGSPYEQYF
TRBV4-1	-	TRBJ1-1	TRBD1	TGCGCCAGCAGCCGCGGGACAGGCCGTGAAGCTTTCTTT	CASSRGTGREAFF
TRBV5-1	-	TRBJ2-7	TRBD1	TGCGCCAGCAGCTTGGGAACAGGGGGCTTCTACGAGCAGTACTTC	CASSLGTGGFYEQYF
TRBV28	once	TRBJ2-2	-	TGTGCCAGCGGGGGGTTGAACACCGGGGAGCTGTTTTTT	CASGGLNTGELFF
TRBV2	-	TRBJ2-5	-	TGTGCCAGCAGTGAAGCTACAGAGACCCAGTACTTC	CASSEATETQYF
TRBV7-2	-	TRBJ2-2	TRBD2	TGTGCCAGCAGCTTAACCCGGGGGGGCACCGGGGAGCTGTTTTTT	CASSLTRGGTGELFF
TRBV28	-	TRBJ2-2	-	TGTGCCAGCAGTTCTAACACCGGGGAGCTGTTTTTT	CASSSNTGELFF
TRBV24-1	-	TRBJ1-5	-	TGTGCCACCAGTGACTCAACCTCAGGGAAAGGGGTTAGCAATCAGCCCCAGCATTTT	CATSDSTSGKGVSNQPQHF
TRBV25-1	-	TRBJ2-7	-	TGTGCCAGCAGTGACTCACGGGACACGGAGGCCTACGAGCAGTACTTC	CASSDSRDTEAYEQYF